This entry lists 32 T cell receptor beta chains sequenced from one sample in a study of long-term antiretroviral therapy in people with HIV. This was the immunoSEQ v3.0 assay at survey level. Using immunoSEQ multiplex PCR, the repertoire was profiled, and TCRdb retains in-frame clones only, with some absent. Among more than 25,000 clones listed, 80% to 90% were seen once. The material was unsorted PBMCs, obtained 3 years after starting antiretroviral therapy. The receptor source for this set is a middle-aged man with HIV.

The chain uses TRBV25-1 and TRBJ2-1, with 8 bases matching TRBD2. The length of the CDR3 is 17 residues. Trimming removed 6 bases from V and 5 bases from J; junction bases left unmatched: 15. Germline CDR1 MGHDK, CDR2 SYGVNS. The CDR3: CASRGPAGGKGDNEQFF. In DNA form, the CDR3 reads TGTGCCAGCAGAGGGCCCGCGGGGGGAAAAGGAGACAATGAGCAGTTCTTC.

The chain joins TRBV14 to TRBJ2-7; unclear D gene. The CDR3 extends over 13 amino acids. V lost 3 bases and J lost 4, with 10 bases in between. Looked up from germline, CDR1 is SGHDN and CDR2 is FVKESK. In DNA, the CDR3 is TGTGCCAGCAGCCATACCCCCCCATACGAGCAGTACTTC. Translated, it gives CASSHTPPYEQYF.

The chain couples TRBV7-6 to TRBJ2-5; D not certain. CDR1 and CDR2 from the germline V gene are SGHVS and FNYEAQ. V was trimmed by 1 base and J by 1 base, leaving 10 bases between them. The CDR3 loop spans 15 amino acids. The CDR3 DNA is TGTGCCAGCAGCTTAGGGGTTCGATTCCAAGAGACCCAGTACTTC. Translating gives CASSLGVRFQETQYF.

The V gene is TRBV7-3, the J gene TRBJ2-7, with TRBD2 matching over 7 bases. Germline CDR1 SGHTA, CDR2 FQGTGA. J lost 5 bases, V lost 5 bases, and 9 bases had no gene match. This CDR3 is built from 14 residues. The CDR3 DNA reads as TGTGCCAGCAGCCTTGGGGGAGGGATCGACGAGCAGTACTTC. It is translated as CASSLGGGIDEQYF.

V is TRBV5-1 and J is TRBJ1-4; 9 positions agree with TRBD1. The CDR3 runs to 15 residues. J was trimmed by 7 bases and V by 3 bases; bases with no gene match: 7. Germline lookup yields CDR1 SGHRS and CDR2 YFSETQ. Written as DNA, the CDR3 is TGCGCCAGCAGCTGGACAGGGGAGGTGGGTGAAAAACTGTTTTTT. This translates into CASSWTGEVGEKLFF.

Here the CDR3 reads CASKVGGNQPQHF. Here the CDR3 DNA reads TGTGCCAGTAAGGTCGGCGGGAATCAGCCCCAGCATTTT. The V gene is TRBV19, the J gene TRBJ1-5; no definite D call. This CDR3 is built from 13 residues. V lost 7 bases and J 4 bases, leaving 11 bases between the germline ends. Germline CDR1 and CDR2: LNHDA and SQIVND (reference sequence). The whole variable domain, remainder taken from reference TRBV19 and TRBJ1-5, is DGGITQSPKYLFRKEGQNVTLSCEQNLNHDAMYWYRQDPGQGLRLIYYSQIVNDFQKGDIAEGYSVSREKKESFPLTVTSAQKNPTAFYLCASKVGGNQPQHFGDGTRLSIL.

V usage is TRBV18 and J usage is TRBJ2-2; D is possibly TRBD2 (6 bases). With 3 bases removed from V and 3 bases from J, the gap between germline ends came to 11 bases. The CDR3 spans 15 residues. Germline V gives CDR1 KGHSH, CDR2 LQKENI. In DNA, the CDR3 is TGTGCCAGCTCACCGGTTCGGGACTACACCGGGGAGCTGTTTTTT. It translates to CASSPVRDYTGELFF.

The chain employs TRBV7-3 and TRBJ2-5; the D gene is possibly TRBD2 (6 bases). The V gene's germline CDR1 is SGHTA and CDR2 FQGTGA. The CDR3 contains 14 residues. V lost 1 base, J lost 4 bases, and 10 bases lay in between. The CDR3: CASSLNGGGETQYF. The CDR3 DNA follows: TGTGCCAGCAGCTTAAATGGGGGAGGAGAGACCCAGTACTTC.

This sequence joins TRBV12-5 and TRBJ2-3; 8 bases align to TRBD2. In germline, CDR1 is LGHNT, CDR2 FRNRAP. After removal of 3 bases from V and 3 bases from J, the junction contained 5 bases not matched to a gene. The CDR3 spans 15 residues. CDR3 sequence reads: CASGFGAGATDTQYF. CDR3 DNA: TGTGCTAGTGGTTTCGGAGCGGGGGCTACAGATACGCAGTATTTT.

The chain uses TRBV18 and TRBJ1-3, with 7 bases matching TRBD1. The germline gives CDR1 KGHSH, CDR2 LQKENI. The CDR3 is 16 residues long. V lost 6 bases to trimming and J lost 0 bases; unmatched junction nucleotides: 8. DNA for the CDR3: TGTGCCAGCTCCCTCGGGACAGCAGACTCTGGAAACACCATATATTTT. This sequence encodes CASSLGTADSGNTIYF.

CDR3 sequence: CASSRLAKMVGELFF. The CDR3 bases are TGTGCCAGCTCTCGACTAGCGAAGATGGTCGGGGAGCTGTTTTTT. V and J are TRBV18 and TRBJ2-2, with 8 bases aligning to TRBD2. Germline V gene data show CDR1 as KGHSH and CDR2 as LQKENI. The V segment lost 6 bases and the J segment 7 bases; nucleotides outside the gene matches: 10. The CDR3 runs to 15 residues.

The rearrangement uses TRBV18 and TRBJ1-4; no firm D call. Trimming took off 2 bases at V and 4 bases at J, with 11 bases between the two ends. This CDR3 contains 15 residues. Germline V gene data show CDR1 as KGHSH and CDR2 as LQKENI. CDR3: CASSPSLSGNEKLFF. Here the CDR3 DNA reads TGTGCCAGCTCACCAAGTCTGAGCGGTAATGAAAAACTGTTTTTT.

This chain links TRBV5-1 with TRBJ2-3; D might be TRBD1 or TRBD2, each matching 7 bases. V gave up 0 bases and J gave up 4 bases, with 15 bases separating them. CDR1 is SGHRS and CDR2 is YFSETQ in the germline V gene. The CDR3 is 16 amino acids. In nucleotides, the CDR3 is TGCGCCAGCAGCTTGGCAGGGGGGGGGCCGGCAGATACGCAGTATTTT. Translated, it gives CASSLAGGGPADTQYF.

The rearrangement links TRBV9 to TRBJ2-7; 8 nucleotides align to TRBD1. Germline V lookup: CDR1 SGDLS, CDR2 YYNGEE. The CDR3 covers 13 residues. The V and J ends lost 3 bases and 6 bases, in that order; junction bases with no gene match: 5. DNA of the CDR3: TGTGCCAGCAGCGCTACTGACAGGGGCGAGCAGTACTTC. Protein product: CASSATDRGEQYF.

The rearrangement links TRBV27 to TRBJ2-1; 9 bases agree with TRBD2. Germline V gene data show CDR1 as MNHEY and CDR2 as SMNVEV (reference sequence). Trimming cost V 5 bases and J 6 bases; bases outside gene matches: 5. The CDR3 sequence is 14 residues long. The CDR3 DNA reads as TGTGCCAGCAGTCCCGGGACTAGCCGCAATGAGCAGTTCTTC. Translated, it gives CASSPGTSRNEQFF.

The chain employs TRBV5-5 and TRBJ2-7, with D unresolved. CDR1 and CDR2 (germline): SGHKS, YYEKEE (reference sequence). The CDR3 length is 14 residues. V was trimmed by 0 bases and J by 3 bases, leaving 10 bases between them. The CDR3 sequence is CASSLVGRDYEQYF. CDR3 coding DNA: TGTGCCAGCAGCTTGGTGGGCAGAGACTACGAGCAGTACTTC.

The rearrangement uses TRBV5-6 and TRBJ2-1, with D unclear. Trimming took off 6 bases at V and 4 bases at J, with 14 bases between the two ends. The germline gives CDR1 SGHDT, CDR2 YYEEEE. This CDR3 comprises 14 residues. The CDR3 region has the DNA TGTGCCAGCAACTTCTGGGGTGGATACAATGAGCAGTTCTTC. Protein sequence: CASNFWGGYNEQFF.

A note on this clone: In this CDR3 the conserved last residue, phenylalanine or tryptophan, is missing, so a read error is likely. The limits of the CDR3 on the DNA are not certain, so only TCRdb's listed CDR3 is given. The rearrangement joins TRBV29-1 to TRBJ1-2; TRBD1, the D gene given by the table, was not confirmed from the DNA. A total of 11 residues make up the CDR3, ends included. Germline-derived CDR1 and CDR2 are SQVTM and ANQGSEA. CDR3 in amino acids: CSVVGTDKAVI.

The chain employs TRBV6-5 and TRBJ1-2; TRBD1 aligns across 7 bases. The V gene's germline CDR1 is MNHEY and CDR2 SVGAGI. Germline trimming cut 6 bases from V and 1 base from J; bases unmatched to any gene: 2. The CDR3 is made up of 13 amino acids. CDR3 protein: CASSDRVNYGYTF. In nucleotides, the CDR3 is TGTGCCAGCAGCGACAGGGTTAACTATGGCTACACCTTC.

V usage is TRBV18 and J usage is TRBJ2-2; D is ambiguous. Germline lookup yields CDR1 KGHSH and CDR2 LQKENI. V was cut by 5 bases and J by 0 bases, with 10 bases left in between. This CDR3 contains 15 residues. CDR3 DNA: TGTGCCAGCTCAGTGCAGGCCTCGAACACCGGGGAGCTGTTTTTT. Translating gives CASSVQASNTGELFF.

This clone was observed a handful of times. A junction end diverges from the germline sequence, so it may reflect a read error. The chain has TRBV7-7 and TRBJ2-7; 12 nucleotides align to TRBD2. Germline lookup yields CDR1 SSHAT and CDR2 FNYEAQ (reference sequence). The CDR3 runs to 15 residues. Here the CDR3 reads CASSPLAGGPHEQYF. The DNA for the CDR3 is TGTGCTAGCAGTCCTCTAGCGGGAGGGCCCCACGAGCAGTACTTC.

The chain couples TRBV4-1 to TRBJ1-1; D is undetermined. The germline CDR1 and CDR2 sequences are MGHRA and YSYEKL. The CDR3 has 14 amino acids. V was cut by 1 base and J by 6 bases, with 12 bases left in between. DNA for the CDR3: TGCGCCAGCAGCCAAGTCCTCTCTGGGCCTGAAGCTTTCTTT. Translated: CASSQVLSGPEAFF.

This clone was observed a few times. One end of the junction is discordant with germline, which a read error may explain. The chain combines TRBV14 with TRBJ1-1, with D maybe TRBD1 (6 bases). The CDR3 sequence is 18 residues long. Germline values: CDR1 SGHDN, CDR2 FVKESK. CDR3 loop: CASSRQVPPSLMNAEAFF. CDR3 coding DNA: TGTGCCAGCAGTCGACAGGTACCACCCTCGCTAATGAACGCTGAAGCTTTCTTT.

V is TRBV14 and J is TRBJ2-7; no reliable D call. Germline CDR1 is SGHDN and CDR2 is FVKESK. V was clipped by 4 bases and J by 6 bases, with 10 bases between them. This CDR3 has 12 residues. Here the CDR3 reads CASSPLSGEQYF. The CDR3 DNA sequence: TGTGCCAGCAGCCCGTTGAGTGGCGAGCAGTACTTC.

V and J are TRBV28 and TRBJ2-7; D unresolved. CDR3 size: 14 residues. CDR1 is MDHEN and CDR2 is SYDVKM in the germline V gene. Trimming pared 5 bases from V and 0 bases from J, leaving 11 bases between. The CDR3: CASSLATFSYEQYF. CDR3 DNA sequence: TGTGCCAGCAGTCTCGCCACATTCTCCTACGAGCAGTACTTC.

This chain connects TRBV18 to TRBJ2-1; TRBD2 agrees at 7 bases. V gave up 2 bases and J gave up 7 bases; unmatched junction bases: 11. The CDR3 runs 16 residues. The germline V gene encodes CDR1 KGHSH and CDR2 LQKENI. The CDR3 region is CASSPGGAGSWNEQFF. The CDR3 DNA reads TGTGCCAGCTCACCAGGGGGAGCGGGATCGTGGAATGAGCAGTTCTTC. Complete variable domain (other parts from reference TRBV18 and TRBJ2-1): NAGVMQNPRHLVRRRGQEARLRCSPMKGHSHVYWYRQLPEEGLKFMVYLQKENIIDESGMPKERFSAEFPKEGPSILRIQQVVRGDSAAYFCASSPGGAGSWNEQFFGPGTRLTVL.

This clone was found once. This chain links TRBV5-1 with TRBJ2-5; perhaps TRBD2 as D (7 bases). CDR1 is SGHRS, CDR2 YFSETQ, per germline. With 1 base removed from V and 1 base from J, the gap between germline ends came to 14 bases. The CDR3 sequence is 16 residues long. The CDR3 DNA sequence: TGCGCCAGCAGCTTGATTGGGGGGGCTGTCCAAGAGACCCAGTACTTC. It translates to CASSLIGGAVQETQYF.

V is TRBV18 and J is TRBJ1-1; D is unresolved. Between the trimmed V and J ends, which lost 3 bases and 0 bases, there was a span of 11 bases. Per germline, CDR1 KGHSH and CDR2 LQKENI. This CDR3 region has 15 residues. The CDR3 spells CASSPPVALNTEAFF. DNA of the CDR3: TGTGCCAGCTCACCCCCGGTCGCGTTGAACACTGAAGCTTTCTTT.

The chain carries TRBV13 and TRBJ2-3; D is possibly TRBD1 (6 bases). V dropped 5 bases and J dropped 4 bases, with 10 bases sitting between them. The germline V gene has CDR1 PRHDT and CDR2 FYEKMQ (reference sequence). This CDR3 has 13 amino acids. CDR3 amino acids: CASSISGADTQYF. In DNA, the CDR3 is TGTGCCAGCAGCATTTCAGGGGCAGATACGCAGTATTTT.

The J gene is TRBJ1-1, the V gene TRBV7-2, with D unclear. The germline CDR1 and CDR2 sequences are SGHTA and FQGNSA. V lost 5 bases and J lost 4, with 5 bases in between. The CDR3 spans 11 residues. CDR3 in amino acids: CASSPFTEAFF. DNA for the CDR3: TGTGCCAGCAGCCCCTTCACTGAAGCTTTCTTT.

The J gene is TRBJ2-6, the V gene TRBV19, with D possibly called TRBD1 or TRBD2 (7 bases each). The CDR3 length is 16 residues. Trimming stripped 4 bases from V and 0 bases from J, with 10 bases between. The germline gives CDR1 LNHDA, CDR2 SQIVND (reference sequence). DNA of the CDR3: TGTGCCAGTAGTACCAGGGGGGGCTCTGGGGCCAACGTCCTGACTTTC. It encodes CASSTRGGSGANVLTF. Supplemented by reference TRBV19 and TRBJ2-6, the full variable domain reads DGGITQSPKYLFRKEGQNVTLSCEQNLNHDAMYWYRQDPGQGLRLIYYSQIVNDFQKGDIAEGYSVSREKKESFPLTVTSAQKNPTAFYLCASSTRGGSGANVLTFGAGSRLTVL.

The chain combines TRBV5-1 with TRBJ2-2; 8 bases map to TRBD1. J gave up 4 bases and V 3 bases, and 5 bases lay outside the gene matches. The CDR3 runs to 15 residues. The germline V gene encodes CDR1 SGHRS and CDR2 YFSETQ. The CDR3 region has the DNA TGCGCCAGCAGCTCGGACAGGGTACGCACCGGGGAGCTGTTTTTT. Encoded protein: CASSSDRVRTGELFF.